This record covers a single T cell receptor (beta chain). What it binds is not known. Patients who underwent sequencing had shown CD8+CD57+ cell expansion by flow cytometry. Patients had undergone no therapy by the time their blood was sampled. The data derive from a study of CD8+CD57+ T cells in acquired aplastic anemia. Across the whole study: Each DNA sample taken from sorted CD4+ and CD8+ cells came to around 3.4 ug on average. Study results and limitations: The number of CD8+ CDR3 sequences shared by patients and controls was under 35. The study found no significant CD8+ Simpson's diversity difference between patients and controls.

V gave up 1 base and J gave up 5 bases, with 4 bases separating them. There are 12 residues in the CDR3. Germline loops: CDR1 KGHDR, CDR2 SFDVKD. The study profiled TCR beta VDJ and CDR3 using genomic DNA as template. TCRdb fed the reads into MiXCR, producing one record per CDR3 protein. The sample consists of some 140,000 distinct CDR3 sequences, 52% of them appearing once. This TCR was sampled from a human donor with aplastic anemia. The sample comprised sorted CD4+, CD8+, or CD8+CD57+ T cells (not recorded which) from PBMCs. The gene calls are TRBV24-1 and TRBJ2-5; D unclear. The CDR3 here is CATSDLGETQYF. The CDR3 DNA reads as TGTGCCACCAGTGATTTAGGGGAGACCCAGTACTTC.